One sample yielded the 5 T cell receptor beta chains listed below, sequenced in a study of T cell responses to AZD1222 COVID-19 vaccine. Using immunoSEQ multiplex PCR, the repertoire was profiled, and TCRdb retains in-frame clones only, with some absent. This sample carries 120,000 to 150,000 clones, about 93% of them seen once, and the ten largest clones take 5.2%. Sequenced material: peripheral blood, taken on day 0 of AZD1222 vaccination. The receptor set was obtained from an adult in good health.

The chain has TRBV5-4 and TRBJ1-4; D uncertain. The CDR3 is made up of 15 amino acids. V lost 3 bases to trimming and J lost 8 bases, with 17 bases between them. Germline-derived CDR1 and CDR2 are SGHNT and YYREEE (reference sequence). The CDR3 loop reads CASSSRQSGEEKLFF. The CDR3 region has the DNA TGTGCCAGCAGCTCTAGACAATCCGGTGAAGAAAAACTGTTTTTT.

This clone was counted a single time. J is TRBJ2-2 and V is TRBV7-6; unclear D gene. This CDR3 is built from 13 residues. Germline V gene lookup returns CDR1 SGHVS and CDR2 FNYEAQ. The V gene lost 4 bases and the J gene lost 9 bases, with 12 bases spanning the gap. The CDR3 sequence: CASSSRILRELFF. CDR3 nucleotides: TGTGCCAGCAGCTCCCGGATTCTGAGGGAGCTGTTTTTT.

CDR3 sequence: CASSTGQGGPDEQYF. DNA of the CDR3: TGTGCCAGCAGCACGGGACAGGGAGGACCCGACGAGCAGTACTTC. V is TRBV7-3 and J is TRBJ2-7, with TRBD1 identical over 9 bases. Germline V gives CDR1 SGHTA, CDR2 FQGTGA. This CDR3 region has 15 residues. The V segment lost 5 bases and the J segment 5 bases; nucleotides outside the gene matches: 10.

The rearrangement links TRBV5-1 to TRBJ1-6; no definite D call. V gave up 0 bases and J gave up 0 bases, with 7 bases separating them. This CDR3 has 16 residues. Germline V gene sequence: CDR1 SGHRS, CDR2 YFSETQ. The CDR3 here is CASSLGPSSYNSPLHF. CDR3 bases: TGCGCCAGCAGCTTGGGGCCGAGCTCCTATAATTCACCCCTCCACTTT.

About this clone: Other DNA sequences from this sample encode an identical CDR3 as well. The CDR3 DNA is TGTGCCAGCTCCCCTGGGACGGTGAACACTGAAGCTTTCTTT. Translating it yields CASSPGTVNTEAFF. The V call is TRBV18, the J call TRBJ1-1; weak D call: TRBD1 (5 bases). The germline CDR1 and CDR2 sequences are KGHSH and LQKENI. V lost 6 bases to trimming and J lost 0 bases, with 11 bases between them. The CDR3 consists of 14 residues.